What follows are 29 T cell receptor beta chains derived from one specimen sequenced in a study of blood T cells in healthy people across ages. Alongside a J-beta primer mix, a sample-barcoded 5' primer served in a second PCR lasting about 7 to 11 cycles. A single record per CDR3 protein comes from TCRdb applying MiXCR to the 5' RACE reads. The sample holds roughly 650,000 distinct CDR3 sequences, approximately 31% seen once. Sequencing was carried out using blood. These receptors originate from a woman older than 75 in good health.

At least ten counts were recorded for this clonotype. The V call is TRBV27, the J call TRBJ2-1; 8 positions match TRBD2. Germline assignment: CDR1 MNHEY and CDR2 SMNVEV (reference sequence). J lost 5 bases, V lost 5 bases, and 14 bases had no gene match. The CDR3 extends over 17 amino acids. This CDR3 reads CASSPLPLAELHNEQFF. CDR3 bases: TGTGCCAGCAGTCCGCTCCCACTAGCGGAACTGCACAATGAGCAGTTCTTC.

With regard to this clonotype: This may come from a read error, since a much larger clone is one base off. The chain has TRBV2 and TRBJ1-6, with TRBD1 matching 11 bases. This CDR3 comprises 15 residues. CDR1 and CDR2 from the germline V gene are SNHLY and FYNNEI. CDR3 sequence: CASSPRDRGNSPRHF. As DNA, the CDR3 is TGTGCCAGCAGTCCCCGGGACAGGGGGAATTCACCCCGCCACTTT.

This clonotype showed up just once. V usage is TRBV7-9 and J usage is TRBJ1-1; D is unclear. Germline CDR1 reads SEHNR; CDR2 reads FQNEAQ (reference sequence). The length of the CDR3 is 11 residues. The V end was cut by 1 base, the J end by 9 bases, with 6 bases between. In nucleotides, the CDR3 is TGTGCCAGCAGCTTAGGGGAAAAAGCTTTCTTT. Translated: CASSLGEKAFF.

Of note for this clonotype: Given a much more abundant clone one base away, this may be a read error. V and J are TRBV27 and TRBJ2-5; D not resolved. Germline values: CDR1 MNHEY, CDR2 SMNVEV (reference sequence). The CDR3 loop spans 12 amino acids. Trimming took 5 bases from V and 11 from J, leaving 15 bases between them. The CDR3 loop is CASSPQHSEQYF. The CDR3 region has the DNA TGTGCCAGCAGTCCACAGCACAGTGAGCAGTACTTC.

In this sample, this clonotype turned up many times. CDR3 DNA: TGTGCCAGCAGCCAAGTTCGGTACAATGAGCAGTTCTTC. Translating gives CASSQVRYNEQFF. This chain connects TRBV14 to TRBJ2-1; D gene unclear. This CDR3 comprises 13 residues. Germline CDR1 and CDR2: SGHDN and FVKESK. Trimming cost V 1 base and J 4 bases, with 5 bases left between them.

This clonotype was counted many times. As DNA, the CDR3 is TGTGCCAGCAGCCGAGACAGGGTCTCCTACAATGAGCAGTTCTTC. Translating it yields CASSRDRVSYNEQFF. V usage is TRBV4-2 and J usage is TRBJ2-1; 7 positions agree with TRBD1. This CDR3 is 15 amino acids long. V was pared by 4 bases and J by 0 bases, with 3 bases of the junction left unmatched. Per the germline V gene, CDR1 is LGHNA and CDR2 is YNFKEQ.

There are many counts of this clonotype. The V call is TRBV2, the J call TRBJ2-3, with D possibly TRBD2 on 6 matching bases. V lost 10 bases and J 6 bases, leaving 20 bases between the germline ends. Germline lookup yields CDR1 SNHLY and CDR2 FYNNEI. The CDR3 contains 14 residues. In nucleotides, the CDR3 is TGTGCCACAAGTCCGGGACCCGCGGGGGATACGCAGTATTTT. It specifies CATSPGPAGDTQYF.

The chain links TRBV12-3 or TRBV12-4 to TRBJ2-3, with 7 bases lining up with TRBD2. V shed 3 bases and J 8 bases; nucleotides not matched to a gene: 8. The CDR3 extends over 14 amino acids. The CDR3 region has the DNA TGTGCCAGCAGTTTTGCGGGGGTCCTCGCTACGCAGTATTTT. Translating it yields CASSFAGVLATQYF.

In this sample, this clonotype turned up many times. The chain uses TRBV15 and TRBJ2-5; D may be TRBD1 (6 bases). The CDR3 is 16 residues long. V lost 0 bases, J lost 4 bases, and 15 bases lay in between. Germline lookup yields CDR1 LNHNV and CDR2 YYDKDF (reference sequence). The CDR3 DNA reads TGTGCCACCAGCAGAGATCGCACAGGGAGTGGAGAGACCCAGTACTTC. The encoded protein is CATSRDRTGSGETQYF.

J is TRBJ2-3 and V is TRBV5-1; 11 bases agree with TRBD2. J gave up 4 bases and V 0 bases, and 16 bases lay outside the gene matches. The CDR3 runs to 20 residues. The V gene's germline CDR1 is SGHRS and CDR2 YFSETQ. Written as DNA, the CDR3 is TGCGCCAGCAGCTTGGAACTAGCGGGAGTCTCACTTCTTGATCCAGATACGCAGTATTTT. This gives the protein CASSLELAGVSLLDPDTQYF. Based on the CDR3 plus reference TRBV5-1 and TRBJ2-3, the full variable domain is KAGVTQTPRYLIKTRGQQVTLSCSPISGHRSVSWYQQTPGQGLQFLFEYFSETQRNKGNFPGRFSGRQFSNSRSEMNVSTLELGDSALYLCASSLELAGVSLLDPDTQYFGPGTRLTVL.

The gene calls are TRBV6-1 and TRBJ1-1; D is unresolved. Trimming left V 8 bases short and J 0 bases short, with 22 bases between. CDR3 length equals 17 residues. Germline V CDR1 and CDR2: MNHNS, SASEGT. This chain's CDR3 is CASSLRAGSYMNTEAFF. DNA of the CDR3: TGTGCCAGCTCCCTTCGAGCAGGCAGCTACATGAACACTGAAGCTTTCTTT.

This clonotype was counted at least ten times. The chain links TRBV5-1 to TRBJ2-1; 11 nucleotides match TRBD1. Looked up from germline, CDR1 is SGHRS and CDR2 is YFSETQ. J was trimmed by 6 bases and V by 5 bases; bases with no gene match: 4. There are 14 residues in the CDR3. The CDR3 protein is CASSAGTGGNEQFF. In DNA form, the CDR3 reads TGCGCCAGCAGTGCCGGGACAGGGGGCAATGAGCAGTTCTTC.

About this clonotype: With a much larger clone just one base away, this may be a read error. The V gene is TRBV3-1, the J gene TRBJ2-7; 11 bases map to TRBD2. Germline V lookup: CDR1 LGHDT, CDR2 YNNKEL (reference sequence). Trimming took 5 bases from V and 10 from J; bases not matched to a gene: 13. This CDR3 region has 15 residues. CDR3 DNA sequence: TGTGCCAGCAGCTATAGCGGGGGGGCGAAAGAGATCCAGTACTTC. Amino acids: CASSYSGGAKEIQYF.

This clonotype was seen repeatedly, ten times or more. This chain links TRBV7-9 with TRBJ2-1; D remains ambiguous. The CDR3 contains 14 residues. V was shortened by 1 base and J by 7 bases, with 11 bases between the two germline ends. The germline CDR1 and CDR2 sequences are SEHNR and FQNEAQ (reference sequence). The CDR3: CASSLEPGRNEQFF. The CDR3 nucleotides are TGTGCCAGCAGCTTAGAGCCAGGAAGGAATGAGCAGTTCTTC.

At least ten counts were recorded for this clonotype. The CDR3 nucleotides are TGTGCCAGCAGCTTGATCGACGGGACAGGAAATGAAAAACTGTTTTTT. As protein: CASSLIDGTGNEKLFF. V gene TRBV5-6 combines with J gene TRBJ1-4, with 8 positions matching TRBD1. Germline CDR1 and CDR2: SGHDT and YYEEEE. The CDR3 length is 16 residues. Unmatched junction bases numbered 7, after V lost 1 base and J lost 5 bases.

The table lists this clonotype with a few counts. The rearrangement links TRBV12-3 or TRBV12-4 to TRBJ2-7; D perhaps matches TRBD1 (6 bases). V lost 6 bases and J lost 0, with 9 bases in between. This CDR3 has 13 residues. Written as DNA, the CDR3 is TGTGCCAGCAGGCTCAGGGGCTCCTACGAGCAGTACTTC. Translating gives CASRLRGSYEQYF.

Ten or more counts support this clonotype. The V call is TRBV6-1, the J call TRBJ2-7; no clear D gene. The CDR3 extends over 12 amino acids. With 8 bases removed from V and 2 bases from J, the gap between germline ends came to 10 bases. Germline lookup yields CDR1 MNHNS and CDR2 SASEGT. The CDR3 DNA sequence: TGTGCCAGCGGGCAAAACCCCTACGAGCAGTACTTC. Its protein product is CASGQNPYEQYF.

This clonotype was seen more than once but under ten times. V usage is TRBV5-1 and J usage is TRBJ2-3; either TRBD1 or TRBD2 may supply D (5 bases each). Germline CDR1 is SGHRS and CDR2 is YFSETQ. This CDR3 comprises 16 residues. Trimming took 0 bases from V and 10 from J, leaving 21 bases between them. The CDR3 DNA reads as TGCGCCAGCAGCTTGGCCAACGGCAGGGAGATAGGTGCGCAGTATTTT. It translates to CASSLANGREIGAQYF.

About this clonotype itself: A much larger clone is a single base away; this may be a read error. The CDR3 loop is CASSQGDSNRPQHF. In DNA, the CDR3 is TGTGCCAGCAGCCAGGGGGACAGCAATCGGCCCCAGCATTTT. The chain employs TRBV6-1 and TRBJ1-5, with 7 nucleotides matching TRBD1. The CDR3 runs to 14 residues. Germline V gene lookup returns CDR1 MNHNS and CDR2 SASEGT.

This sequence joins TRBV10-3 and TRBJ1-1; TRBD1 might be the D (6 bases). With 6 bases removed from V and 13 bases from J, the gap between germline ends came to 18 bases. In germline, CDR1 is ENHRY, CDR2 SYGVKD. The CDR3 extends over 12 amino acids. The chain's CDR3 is CAIRGGAGPVFF. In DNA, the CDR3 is TGTGCCATCAGGGGGGGGGCGGGGCCGGTTTTCTTT.

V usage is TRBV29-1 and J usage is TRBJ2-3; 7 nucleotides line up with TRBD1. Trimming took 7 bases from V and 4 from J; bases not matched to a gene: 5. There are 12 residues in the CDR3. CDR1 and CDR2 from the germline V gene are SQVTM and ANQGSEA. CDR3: CSGKQGSDTQYF. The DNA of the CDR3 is TGCAGCGGAAAACAGGGGTCAGATACGCAGTATTTT.

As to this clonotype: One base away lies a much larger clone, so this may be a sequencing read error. CDR3 sequence (DNA): TGTGCCAGCAGTTACCCGACCGGGACAGGGGTAAGGAATGAGCAGTTCTTC. Residues: CASSYPTGTGVRNEQFF. The rearrangement links TRBV6-2 or TRBV6-3 to TRBJ2-1; 10 nucleotides line up with TRBD1. This CDR3 region has 17 residues. Germline CDR1 is MNHEY and CDR2 is SVGEGT. The V gene end was trimmed by 2 bases and the J gene end by 7 bases; junction bases not matched to a gene: 11.

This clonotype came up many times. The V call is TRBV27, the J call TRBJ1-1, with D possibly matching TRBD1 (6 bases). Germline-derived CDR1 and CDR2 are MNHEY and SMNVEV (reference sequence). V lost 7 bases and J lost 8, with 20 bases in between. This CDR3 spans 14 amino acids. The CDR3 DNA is TGTGCCAGCATCACAGGGTTTTTCACTGAGGAAGCTTTCTTT. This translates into CASITGFFTEEAFF.

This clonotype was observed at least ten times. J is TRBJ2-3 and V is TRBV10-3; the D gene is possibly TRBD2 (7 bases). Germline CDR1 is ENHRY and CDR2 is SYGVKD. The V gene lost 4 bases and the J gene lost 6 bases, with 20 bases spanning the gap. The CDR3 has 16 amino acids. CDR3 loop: CAISGSGGGSGDTQYF. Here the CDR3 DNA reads TGTGCCATCAGTGGTTCTGGCGGGGGCTCCGGGGATACGCAGTATTTT.

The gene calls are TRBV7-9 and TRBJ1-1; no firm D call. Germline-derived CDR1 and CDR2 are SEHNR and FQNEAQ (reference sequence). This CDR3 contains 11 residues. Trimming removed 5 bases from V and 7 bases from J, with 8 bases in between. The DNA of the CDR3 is TGTGCCAGCAGCCCTCGTGTTGAAGCTTTCTTT. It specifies CASSPRVEAFF.

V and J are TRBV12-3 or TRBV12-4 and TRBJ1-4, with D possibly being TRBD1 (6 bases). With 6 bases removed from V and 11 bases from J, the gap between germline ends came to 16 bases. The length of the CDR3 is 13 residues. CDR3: CASRTLTGSKLFF. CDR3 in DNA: TGTGCCAGCAGAACCCTGACAGGATCCAAACTGTTTTTT.

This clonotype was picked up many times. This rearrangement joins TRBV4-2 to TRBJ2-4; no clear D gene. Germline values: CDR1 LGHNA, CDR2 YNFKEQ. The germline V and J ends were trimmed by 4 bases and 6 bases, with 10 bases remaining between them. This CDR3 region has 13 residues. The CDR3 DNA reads TGTGCCAGCAGCCGCGAAAGGGCAAACATTCAGTACTTC. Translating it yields CASSRERANIQYF.

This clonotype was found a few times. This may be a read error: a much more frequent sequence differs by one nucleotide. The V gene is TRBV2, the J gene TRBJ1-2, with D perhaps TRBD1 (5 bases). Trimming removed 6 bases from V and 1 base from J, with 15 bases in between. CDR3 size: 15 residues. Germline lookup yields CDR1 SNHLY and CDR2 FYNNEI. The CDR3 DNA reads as TGTGCCAGCAGAAGGGGAACGGGGAGTAACTATGGCTACACCTTC. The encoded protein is CASRRGTGSNYGYTF.

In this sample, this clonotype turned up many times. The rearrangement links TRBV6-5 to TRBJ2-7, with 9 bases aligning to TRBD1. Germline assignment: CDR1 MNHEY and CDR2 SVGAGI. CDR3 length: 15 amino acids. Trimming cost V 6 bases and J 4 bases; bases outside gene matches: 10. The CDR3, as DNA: TGTGCCAGCAGGCAGACCGGGACAGGGAGGTACGAGCAGTACTTC. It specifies CASRQTGTGRYEQYF.